The clone carrying this T cell receptor (beta chain) was counted ten times or more. Its antigen is unknown. These data originate in a study of T cells in Graves' hyperthyroidism and ophthalmopathy. Study conclusions and caveats: The model foresaw ophthalmopathy a median roughly 6.6 months prior to onset.

Amplified regions were TCR beta CDR3 sequences from RNA transcripts. HTBI primers drove first-round RT-PCR of the TCR CDR3. TCRdb re-analysed the multiplex PCR reads in MiXCR, keeping a single row per CDR3 protein. The sample lists approximately 150,000 distinct CDR3 sequences, less than 10% occurring once. V lost 3 bases, J lost 3 bases, and 1 base stayed unmatched. The V gene's germline CDR1 is KGHSH and CDR2 LQKENI. The CDR3 extends over 13 amino acids. The diagnoses drew upon clinical symptoms, serum thyroxine and TRAb, thyroid ultrasound and orbital computed tomography. Blood was obtained at the first hyperthyroidism diagnosis, which preceded any ophthalmopathy symptoms.

The chain has TRBV18 and TRBJ1-2; 7 positions match TRBD1. The clonotype originates from a woman aged 18 to 35 with Graves' hyperthyroidism that later progressed to Graves' ophthalmopathy. Sequencing used blood. The CDR3 region has the DNA TGTGCCAGCTCACCCGGACAGGACTATGGCTACACCTTC. Its protein is CASSPGQDYGYTF.